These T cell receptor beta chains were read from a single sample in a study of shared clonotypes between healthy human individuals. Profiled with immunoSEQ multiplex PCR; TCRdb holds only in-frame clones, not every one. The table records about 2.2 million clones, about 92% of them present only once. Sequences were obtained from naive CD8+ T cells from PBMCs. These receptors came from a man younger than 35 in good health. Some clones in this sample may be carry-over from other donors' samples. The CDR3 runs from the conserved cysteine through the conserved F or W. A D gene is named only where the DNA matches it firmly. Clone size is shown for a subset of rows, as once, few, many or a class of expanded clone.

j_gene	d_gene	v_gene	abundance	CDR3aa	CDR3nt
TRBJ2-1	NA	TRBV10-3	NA	CAIRGLLHSSYNEQFF	TGTGCCATCAGAGGACTTCTGCATAGCTCCTACAATGAGCAGTTCTTC
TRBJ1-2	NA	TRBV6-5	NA	CASSYSRSPYGYTF	TGTGCCAGCAGTTACTCCCGGTCCCCCTATGGCTACACCTTC
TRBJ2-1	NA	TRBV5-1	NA	CASRQGTEQFF	TGCGCCAGCAGGCAGGGTACTGAGCAGTTCTTC
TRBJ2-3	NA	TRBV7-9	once	CASRLVYSTDTQYF	TGTGCCAGCAGACTCGTATATAGCACAGATACGCAGTATTTT
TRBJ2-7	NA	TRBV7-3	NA	CASSSTRDEQYF	TGTGCCAGCAGCTCGACCAGGGACGAGCAGTACTTC
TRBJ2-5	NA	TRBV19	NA	CASSTGTVQETQYF	TGTGCCAGTAGTACCGGGACTGTCCAAGAGACCCAGTACTTC
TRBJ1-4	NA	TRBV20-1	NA	CSASVLGELFF	TGCAGTGCTAGCGTGCTGGGAGAACTGTTTTTT
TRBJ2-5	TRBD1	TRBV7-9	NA	CASSPDRQETQYF	TGTGCCAGCAGCCCGGACAGGCAAGAGACCCAGTACTTC
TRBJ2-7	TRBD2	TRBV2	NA	CASSVPQGIAGVYEQYF	TGTGCCAGCAGCGTCCCCCAGGGAATAGCGGGAGTCTACGAGCAGTACTTC
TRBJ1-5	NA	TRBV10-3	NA	CAINSGGNQPQHF	TGTGCCATCAACTCGGGTGGCAATCAGCCCCAGCATTTT
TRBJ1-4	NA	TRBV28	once	CASSLYRDEKLFF	TGTGCCAGCAGTTTATACAGGGACGAAAAACTGTTTTTT
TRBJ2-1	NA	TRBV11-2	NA	CASSLVSRNEQFF	TGTGCCAGCAGCTTAGTCAGCCGCAATGAGCAGTTCTTC
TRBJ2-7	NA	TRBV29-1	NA	CSVVSWDEQYF	TGCAGCGTTGTTTCGTGGGACGAGCAGTACTTC
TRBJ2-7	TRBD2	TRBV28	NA	CASSSRTVAGGSYEQYF	TGTGCCAGCAGTTCTCGAACCGTAGCGGGAGGCTCCTACGAGCAGTACTTC
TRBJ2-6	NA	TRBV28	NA	CASSLFRQLSGANVLTF	TGTGCCAGCAGTTTATTTAGACAGCTCTCTGGGGCCAACGTCCTGACTTTC
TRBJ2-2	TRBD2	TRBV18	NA	CASSPRGGGELFF	TGTGCCAGCTCACCACGCGGGGGCGGGGAGCTGTTTTTT
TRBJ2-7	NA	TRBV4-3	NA	CASSQDVQGHRYEQYF	TGCGCCAGCAGCCAAGATGTCCAGGGACATAGGTACGAGCAGTACTTC